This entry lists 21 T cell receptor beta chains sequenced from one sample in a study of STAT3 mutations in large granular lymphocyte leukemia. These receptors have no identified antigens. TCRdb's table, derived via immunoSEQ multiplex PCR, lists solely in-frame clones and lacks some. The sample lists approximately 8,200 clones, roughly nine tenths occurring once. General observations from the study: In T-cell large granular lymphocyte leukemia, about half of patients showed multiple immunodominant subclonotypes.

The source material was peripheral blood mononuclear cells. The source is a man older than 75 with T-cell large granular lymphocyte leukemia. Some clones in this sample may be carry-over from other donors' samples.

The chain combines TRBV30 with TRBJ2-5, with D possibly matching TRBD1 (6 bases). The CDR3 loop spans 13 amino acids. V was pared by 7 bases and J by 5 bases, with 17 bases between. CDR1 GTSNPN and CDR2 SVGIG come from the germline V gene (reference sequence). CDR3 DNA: TGTGCCTTCACAGGGCAGACCTTCGAGACCCAGTACTTC. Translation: CAFTGQTFETQYF.

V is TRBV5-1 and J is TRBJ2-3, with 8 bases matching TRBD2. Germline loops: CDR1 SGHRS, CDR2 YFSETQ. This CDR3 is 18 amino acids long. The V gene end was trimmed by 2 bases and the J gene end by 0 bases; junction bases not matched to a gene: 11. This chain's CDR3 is CASSLRSPSGGSTDTQYF. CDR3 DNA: TGCGCCAGCAGCTTAAGGTCGCCAAGCGGGGGAAGCACAGATACGCAGTATTTT.

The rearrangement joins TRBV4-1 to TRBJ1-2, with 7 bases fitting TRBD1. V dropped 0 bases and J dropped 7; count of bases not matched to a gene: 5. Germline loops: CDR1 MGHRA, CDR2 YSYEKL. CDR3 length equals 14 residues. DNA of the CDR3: TGCGCCAGCAGCCAAGAAAGGGGGCTGGGTGGCTACACCTTC. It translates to CASSQERGLGGYTF.

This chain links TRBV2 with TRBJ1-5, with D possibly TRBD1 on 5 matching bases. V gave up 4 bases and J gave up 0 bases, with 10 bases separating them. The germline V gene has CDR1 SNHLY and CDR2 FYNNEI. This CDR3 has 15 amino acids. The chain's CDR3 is CASSVGGSSNQPQHF. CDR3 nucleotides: TGTGCCAGCAGTGTTGGGGGGTCTAGCAATCAGCCCCAGCATTTT. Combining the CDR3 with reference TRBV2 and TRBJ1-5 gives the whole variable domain EPEVTQTPSHQVTQMGQEVILRCVPISNHLYFYWYRQILGQKVEFLVSFYNNEISEKSEIFDDQFSVERPDGSNFTLKIRSTKLEDSAMYFCASSVGGSSNQPQHFGDGTRLSIL.

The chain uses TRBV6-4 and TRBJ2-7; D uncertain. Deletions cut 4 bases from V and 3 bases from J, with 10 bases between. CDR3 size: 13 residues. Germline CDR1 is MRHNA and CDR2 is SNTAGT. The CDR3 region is CASSATGGYEQYF. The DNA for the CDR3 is TGTGCCAGCAGTGCCACGGGCGGCTACGAGCAGTACTTC.

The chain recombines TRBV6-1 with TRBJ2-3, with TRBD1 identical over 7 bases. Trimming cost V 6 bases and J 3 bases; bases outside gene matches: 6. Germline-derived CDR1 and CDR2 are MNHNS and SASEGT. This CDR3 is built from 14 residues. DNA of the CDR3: TGTGCCAGCAGCAAACAGGGGCTGACAGATACGCAGTATTTT. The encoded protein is CASSKQGLTDTQYF.

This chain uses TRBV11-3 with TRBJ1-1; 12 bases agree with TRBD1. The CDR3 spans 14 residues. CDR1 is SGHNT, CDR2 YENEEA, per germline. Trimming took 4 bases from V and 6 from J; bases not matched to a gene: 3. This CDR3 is CASSSGQGASEAFF. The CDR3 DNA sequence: TGTGCCAGCAGCTCGGGACAGGGGGCATCTGAAGCTTTCTTT. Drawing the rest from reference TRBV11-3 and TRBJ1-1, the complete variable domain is EAGVVQSPRYKIIEKKQPVAFWCNPISGHNTLYWYLQNLGQGPELLIRYENEEAVDDSQLPKDRFSAERLKGVDSTLKIQPAELGDSAVYLCASSSGQGASEAFFGQGTRLTVV.

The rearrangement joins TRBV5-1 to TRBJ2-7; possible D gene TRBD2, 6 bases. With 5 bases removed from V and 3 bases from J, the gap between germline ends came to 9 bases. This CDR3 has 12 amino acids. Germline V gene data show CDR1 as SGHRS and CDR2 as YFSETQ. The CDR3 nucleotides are TGCGCCAGCAGTAGGGACTTCTACGAGCAGTACTTC. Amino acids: CASSRDFYEQYF. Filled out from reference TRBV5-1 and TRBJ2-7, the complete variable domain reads KAGVTQTPRYLIKTRGQQVTLSCSPISGHRSVSWYQQTPGQGLQFLFEYFSETQRNKGNFPGRFSGRQFSNSRSEMNVSTLELGDSALYLCASSRDFYEQYFGPGTRLTVT.

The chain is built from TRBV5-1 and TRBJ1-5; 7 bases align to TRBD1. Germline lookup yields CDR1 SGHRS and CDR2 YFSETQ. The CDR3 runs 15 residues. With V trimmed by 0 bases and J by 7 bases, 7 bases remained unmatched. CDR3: CASSLGDTQGQPQHF. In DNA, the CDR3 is TGCGCCAGCAGCTTGGGGGACACACAGGGGCAGCCCCAGCATTTT.

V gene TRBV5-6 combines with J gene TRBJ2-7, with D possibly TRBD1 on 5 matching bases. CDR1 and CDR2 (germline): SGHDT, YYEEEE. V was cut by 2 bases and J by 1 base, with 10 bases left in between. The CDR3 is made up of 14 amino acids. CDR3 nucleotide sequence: TGTGCCAGCAGCTTCTACAGGAGATCCTACGAGCAGTACTTC. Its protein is CASSFYRRSYEQYF.

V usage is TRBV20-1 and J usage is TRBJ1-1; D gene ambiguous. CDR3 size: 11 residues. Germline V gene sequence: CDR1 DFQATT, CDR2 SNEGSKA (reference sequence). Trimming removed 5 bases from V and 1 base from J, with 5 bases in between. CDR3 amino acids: CSAVRNTEAFF. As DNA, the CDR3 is TGCAGTGCTGTAAGGAACACTGAAGCTTTCTTT.

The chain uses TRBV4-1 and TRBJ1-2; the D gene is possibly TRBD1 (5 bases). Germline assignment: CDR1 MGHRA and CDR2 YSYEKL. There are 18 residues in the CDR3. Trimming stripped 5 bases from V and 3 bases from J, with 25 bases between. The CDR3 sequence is CASSNPGPGSLLDYGYTF. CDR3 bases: TGCGCCAGCAGCAACCCGGGACCGGGAAGCTTGTTGGACTATGGCTACACCTTC.

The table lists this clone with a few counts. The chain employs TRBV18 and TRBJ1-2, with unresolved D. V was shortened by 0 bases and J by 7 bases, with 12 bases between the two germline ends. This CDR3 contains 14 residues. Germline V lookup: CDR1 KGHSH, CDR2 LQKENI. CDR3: CASSPPLVLGGYTF. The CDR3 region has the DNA TGTGCCAGCTCACCACCTTTGGTACTGGGTGGCTACACCTTC.

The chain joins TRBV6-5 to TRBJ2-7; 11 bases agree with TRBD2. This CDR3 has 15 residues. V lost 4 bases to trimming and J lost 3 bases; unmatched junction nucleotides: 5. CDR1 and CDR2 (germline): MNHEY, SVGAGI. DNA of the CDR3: TGTGCCAGCAGTTTTAGCGGGGGGGCCAACTACGAGCAGTACTTC. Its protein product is CASSFSGGANYEQYF.

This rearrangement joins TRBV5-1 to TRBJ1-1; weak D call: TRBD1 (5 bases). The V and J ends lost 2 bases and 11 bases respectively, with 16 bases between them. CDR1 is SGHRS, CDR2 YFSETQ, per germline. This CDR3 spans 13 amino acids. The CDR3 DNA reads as TGCGCCAGCAGCTTTGGACAAGAAAGAGACGCTTTCTTT. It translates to CASSFGQERDAFF.

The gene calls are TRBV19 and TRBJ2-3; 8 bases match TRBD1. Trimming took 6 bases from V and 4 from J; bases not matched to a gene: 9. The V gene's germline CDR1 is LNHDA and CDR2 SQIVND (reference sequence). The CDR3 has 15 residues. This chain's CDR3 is CASREVRGRPDTQYF. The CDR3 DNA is TGTGCCAGTAGGGAGGTCAGGGGGCGACCAGATACGCAGTATTTT.

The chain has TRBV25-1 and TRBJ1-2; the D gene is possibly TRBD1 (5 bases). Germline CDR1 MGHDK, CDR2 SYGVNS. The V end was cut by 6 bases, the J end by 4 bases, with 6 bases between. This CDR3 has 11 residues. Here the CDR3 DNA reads TGTGCCAGCAGGGGGGGCTATGGCTACACCTTC. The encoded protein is CASRGGYGYTF.

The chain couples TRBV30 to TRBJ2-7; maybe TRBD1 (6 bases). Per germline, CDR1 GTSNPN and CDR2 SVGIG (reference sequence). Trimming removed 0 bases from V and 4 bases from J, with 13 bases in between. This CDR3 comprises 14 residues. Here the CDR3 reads CAWSVGGQLYEQYF. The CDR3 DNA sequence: TGTGCCTGGAGTGTAGGCGGACAGTTGTACGAGCAGTACTTC.

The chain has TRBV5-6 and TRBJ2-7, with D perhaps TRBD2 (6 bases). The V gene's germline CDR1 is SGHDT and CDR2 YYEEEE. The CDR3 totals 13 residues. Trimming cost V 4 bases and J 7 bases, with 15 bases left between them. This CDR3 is CASSLGGLKEQYF. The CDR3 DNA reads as TGTGCCAGCAGCCTGGGGGGTTTGAAGGAGCAGTACTTC. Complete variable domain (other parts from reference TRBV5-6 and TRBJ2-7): DAGVTQSPTHLIKTRGQQVTLRCSPKSGHDTVSWYQQALGQGPQFIFQYYEEEERQRGNFPDRFSGHQFPNYSSELNVNALLLGDSALYLCASSLGGLKEQYFGPGTRLTVT.

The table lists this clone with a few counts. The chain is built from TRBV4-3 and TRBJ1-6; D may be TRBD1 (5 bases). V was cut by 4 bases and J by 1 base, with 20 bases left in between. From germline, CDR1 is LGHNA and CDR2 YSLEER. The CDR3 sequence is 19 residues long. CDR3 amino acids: CASSLLGPHSRSYNSPLHF. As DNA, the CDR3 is TGCGCCAGCAGCCTACTGGGACCCCACTCTCGGTCCTATAATTCACCCCTCCACTTT.

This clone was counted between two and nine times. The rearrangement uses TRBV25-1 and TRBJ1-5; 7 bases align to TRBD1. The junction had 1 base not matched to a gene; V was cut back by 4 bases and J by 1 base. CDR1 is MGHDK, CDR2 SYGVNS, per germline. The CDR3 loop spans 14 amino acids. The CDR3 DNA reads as TGTGCCAGCAGTGCACAGGGGAGCAATCAGCCCCAGCATTTT. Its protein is CASSAQGSNQPQHF.